Sequencing of this T cell receptor (beta chain) was carried out in a study of immune evolution from preneoplasia to lung adenocarcinoma. A remark on this clone: Its antigen remains unknown.

V was pared by 2 bases and J by 7 bases, with 11 bases between. The CDR3 contains 14 residues. The V gene's germline CDR1 is SNHLY and CDR2 FYNNEI. The protocol was immunoSEQ multiplex PCR, while the TCRdb copy is restricted to in-frame clones and leaves out a portion. The data contain about 10,000 clones, about 80% of them singletons. General study results and limits: Clonality was highest in normal lung, lower in later-stage lesions apparently.

This chain joins TRBV2 and TRBJ1-4; the D gene is possibly TRBD1 (5 bases). This clonotype originated in a person aged 65-85 years with lung adenocarcinoma. The specimen sequenced was FFPE minimally invasive lung adenocarcinoma tissue. The CDR3 DNA reads as TGTGCCAGCAGTGAAAGGGAGGGGAGTGAAAAACTGTTTTTT. This encodes CASSEREGSEKLFF.